The clone carrying this T cell receptor beta chain showed up just once. The data originate from a study of T cell changes during pregnancy in multiple sclerosis. Data came from immunoSEQ multiplex PCR; TCRdb stores just in-frame clones and leaves some out. The sample includes some 40,000 clones, roughly nine tenths of them seen just once. CDR3 length: 14 residues. V was clipped by 8 bases and J by 7 bases, with 18 bases between them. The germline V gene encodes CDR1 KGHSH and CDR2 LQKENI. This clonotype was sampled from a female donor with multiple sclerosis, enrolled in a pregnancy study. The rearrangement uses TRBV18 and TRBJ2-1; perhaps TRBD1 as D (7 bases). The sample in question was CD4+ T cells from peripheral blood mononuclear cells, obtained in the first trimester of pregnancy. The CDR3 protein is CASQGDSNRNEQFF. The CDR3 coding sequence is TGTGCCAGCCAGGGGGACTCCAACCGGAATGAGCAGTTCTTC.